This TCR beta chain was identified in a study of CD8 T cells in Susac syndrome. The CDR3 is 11 amino acids. V shed 5 bases, J shed 10 bases, and the junction held 5 bases outside the gene matches. Per the germline V gene, CDR1 is DFQATT and CDR2 is SNEGSKA (reference sequence). The CD8+ and CD4+ T cells were negatively isolated, with the TEMRA cells enriched by FACS. It was with random hexamers that 0.5 to 1 ug RNA was reverse transcribed. TCRdb reprocessed the immunoSEQ multiplex PCR reads via MiXCR and lists one record per CDR3 protein. Of 150,000 to 200,000 distinct CDR3 sequences listed, 90% to 95% are singletons.

V gene TRBV20-1 combines with J gene TRBJ2-1, with 7 bases identical to TRBD2. The sequence derives from a human donor with multiple sclerosis. The specimen sequenced was CD4+ T cells from PBMCs. CDR3 DNA: TGCAGTGCTGATAAGCGGGAAGAGCAGTTCTTC. The encoded protein is CSADKREEQFF.